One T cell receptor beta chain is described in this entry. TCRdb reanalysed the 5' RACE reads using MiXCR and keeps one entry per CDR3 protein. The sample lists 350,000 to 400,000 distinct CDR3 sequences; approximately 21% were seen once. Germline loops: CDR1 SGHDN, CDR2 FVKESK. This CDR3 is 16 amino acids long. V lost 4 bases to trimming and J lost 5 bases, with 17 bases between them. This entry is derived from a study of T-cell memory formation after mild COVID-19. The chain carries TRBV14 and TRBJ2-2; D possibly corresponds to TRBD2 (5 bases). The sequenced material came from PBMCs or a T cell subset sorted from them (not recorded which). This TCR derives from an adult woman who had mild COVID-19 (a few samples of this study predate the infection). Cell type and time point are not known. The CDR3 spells CASSRSGEGRTGELFF. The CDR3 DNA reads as TGTGCCAGCAGCCGATCAGGAGAGGGCCGGACCGGGGAGCTGTTTTTT.